Each of the 7 T cell receptor beta chains below was sequenced from the same sample in a study of identical twins. TCRdb re-derived calls from the 5' RACE reads in MiXCR, one entry per CDR3 protein. The sample records hundreds of thousands of distinct CDR3 sequences, over 8.5% being singletons. This sample also appeared in a second study, on yellow fever vaccine responses in identical twins.

The material sequenced was PBMCs. These receptors were obtained from a woman aged 18-35 years in good health.

This sequence joins TRBV5-1 and TRBJ2-2; 10 nucleotides match TRBD2. The CDR3 covers 15 residues. CDR1 SGHRS and CDR2 YFSETQ come from the germline V gene. Trimming took 1 base from V and 4 from J; bases not matched to a gene: 1. CDR3 in amino acids: CASSLKREGTGELFF. In nucleotides, the CDR3 is TGCGCCAGCAGCTTGAAGCGGGAGGGCACCGGGGAGCTGTTTTTT. The complete variable domain, with remaining parts taken from reference TRBV5-1 and TRBJ2-2, reads KAGVTQTPRYLIKTRGQQVTLSCSPISGHRSVSWYQQTPGQGLQFLFEYFSETQRNKGNFPGRFSGRQFSNSRSEMNVSTLELGDSALYLCASSLKREGTGELFFGEGSRLTVL.

The chain joins TRBV7-2 to TRBJ2-1; 10 bases fit TRBD2. CDR1 SGHTA and CDR2 FQGNSA come from the germline V gene. The CDR3 is made up of 17 amino acids. J lost 9 bases, V lost 4 bases, and 15 bases had no gene match. The CDR3 DNA reads as TGTGCCAGCAGCTCCTCAACCTTAGGGACTAGCGTCACTGAGCAGTTCTTC. Protein: CASSSSTLGTSVTEQFF.

This chain uses TRBV23-1 with TRBJ2-7; the D is unclear. TRBV23-1 is noted as an ORF with a role that remains uncertain. Between the trimmed V and J ends, which lost 6 bases and 10 bases, there was a span of 4 bases. The length of the CDR3 is 8 residues. The DNA of the CDR3 is TGCGCCAGCAGCTTTCAGTACTTC. Protein product: CASSFQYF.

This clonotype showed up just a few times. This chain links TRBV4-1 with TRBJ2-1; 8 bases match TRBD1. The CDR3 loop spans 15 amino acids. V was pared by 4 bases and J by 15 bases, with 17 bases of the junction left unmatched. Germline V gene data show CDR1 as MGHRA and CDR2 as YSYEKL. The chain's CDR3 is CASSPVTGEARIRFF. CDR3 coding DNA: TGCGCCAGCAGCCCCGTGACAGGGGAGGCACGAATCAGGTTCTTC.

This clonotype was seen ten or more times. The V call is TRBV20-1, the J call TRBJ2-2; D remains ambiguous. Germline CDR1 and CDR2: DFQATT and SNEGSKA (reference sequence). V lost 0 bases and J 3 bases, leaving 17 bases between the germline ends. This CDR3 region has 17 residues. The CDR3 nucleotides are TGCAGTGCTAGAGATCTATTAACAAGCTGGGACACCGGGGAGCTGTTTTTT. This encodes CSARDLLTSWDTGELFF.

The table lists this clonotype with a few counts. The rearrangement links TRBV6-5 to TRBJ2-1, with 7 bases matching TRBD2. The V segment lost 0 bases and the J segment 4 bases; nucleotides outside the gene matches: 9. Germline lookup yields CDR1 MNHEY and CDR2 SVGAGI. The CDR3 runs 17 residues. CDR3 in amino acids: CASSYSIQRGRYNEQFF. The CDR3 bases are TGTGCCAGCAGTTACTCGATCCAGCGGGGACGATACAATGAGCAGTTCTTC.

The V call is TRBV11-2, the J call TRBJ2-1, with D perhaps TRBD2 (6 bases). The CDR3 runs to 14 residues. Trimming removed 6 bases at V and 7 bases at J, with 16 bases between. CDR1 SGHAT and CDR2 FQNNGV come from the germline V gene. Here the CDR3 DNA reads TGTGCCAGCAGGTCTACCCTCAGCGGGAATGAGCAGTTCTTC. Its translation: CASRSTLSGNEQFF.